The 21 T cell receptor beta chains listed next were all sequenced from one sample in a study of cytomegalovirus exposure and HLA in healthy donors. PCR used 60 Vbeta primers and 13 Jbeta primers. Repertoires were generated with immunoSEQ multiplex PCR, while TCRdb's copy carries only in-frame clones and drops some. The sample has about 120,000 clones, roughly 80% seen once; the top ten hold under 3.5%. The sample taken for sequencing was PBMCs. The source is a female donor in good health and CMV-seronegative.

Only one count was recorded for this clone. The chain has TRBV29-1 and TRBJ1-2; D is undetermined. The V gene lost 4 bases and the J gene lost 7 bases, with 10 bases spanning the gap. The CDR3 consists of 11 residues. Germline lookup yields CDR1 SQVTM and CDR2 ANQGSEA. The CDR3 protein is CSVGQDGGYTF. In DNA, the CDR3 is TGCAGCGTTGGGCAGGATGGTGGCTACACCTTC.

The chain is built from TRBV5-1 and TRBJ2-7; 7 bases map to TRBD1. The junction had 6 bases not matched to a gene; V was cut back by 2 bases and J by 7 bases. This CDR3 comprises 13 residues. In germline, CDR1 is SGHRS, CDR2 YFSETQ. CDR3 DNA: TGCGCCAGCAGCTTCCTCCCGGACAGGGAGCAGTACTTC. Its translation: CASSFLPDREQYF.

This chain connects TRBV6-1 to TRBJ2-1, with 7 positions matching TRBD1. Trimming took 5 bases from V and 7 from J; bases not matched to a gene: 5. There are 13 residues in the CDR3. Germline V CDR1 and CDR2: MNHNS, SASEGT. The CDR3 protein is CASSKTGINEQFF. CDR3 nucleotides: TGTGCCAGCAGTAAGACAGGGATAAATGAGCAGTTCTTC.

This CDR3 is CASSLGGQSNTEAFF. In DNA, the CDR3 is TGTGCCAGCAGCTTGGGCGGGCAATCGAACACTGAAGCTTTCTTT. This chain uses TRBV5-4 with TRBJ1-1, with no clear D. Trimming stripped 0 bases from V and 1 base from J, with 10 bases between. The CDR3 loop spans 15 amino acids. Germline assignment: CDR1 SGHNT and CDR2 YYREEE (reference sequence).

As DNA, the CDR3 is TGTGCCAGTAGTGTACAGGGTTGGGTCTACGAGCAGTACTTC. Amino acids: CASSVQGWVYEQYF. The chain recombines TRBV19 with TRBJ2-7; possible D gene TRBD1, 6 bases. Trimming cost V 5 bases and J 3 bases, with 14 bases left between them. This CDR3 is built from 14 residues. Per the germline V gene, CDR1 is LNHDA and CDR2 is SQIVND (reference sequence). Looking up the rest from reference TRBV19 and TRBJ2-7 gives the full variable domain: DGGITQSPKYLFRKEGQNVTLSCEQNLNHDAMYWYRQDPGQGLRLIYYSQIVNDFQKGDIAEGYSVSREKKESFPLTVTSAQKNPTAFYLCASSVQGWVYEQYFGPGTRLTVT.

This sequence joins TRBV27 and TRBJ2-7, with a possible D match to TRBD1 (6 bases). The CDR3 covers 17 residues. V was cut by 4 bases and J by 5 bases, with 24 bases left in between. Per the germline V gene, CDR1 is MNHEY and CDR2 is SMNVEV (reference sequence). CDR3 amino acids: CASSSVQSIQGSHEQYF. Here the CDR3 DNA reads TGTGCCAGCAGTTCCGTCCAGTCGATACAGGGTTCCCACGAGCAGTACTTC.

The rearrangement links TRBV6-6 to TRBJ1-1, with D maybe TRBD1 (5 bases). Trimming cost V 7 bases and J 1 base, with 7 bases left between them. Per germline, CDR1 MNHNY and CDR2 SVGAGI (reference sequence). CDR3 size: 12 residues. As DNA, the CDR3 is TGTGCCAGCAATAGGGGGAACACTGAAGCTTTCTTT. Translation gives CASNRGNTEAFF.

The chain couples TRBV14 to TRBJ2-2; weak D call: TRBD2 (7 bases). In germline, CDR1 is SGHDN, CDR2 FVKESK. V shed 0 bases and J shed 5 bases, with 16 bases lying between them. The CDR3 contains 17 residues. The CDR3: CASSQDVGGPRTGELFF. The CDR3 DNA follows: TGTGCCAGCAGCCAAGATGTCGGGGGGCCCAGGACCGGGGAGCTGTTTTTT.

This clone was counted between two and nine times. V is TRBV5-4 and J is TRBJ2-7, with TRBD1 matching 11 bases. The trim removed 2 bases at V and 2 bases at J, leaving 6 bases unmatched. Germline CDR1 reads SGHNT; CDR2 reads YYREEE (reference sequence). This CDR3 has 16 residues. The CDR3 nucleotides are TGTGCCAGCAGCTTCCCTGGGACAGGGGGAGCCTACGAGCAGTACTTC. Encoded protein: CASSFPGTGGAYEQYF.

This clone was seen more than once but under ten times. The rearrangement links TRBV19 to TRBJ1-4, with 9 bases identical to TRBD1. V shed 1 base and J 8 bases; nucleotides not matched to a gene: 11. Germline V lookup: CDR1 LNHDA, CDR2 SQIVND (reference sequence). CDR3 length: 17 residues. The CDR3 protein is CASSIGFGQGIGEKLFF. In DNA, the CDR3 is TGTGCCAGTAGTATAGGTTTCGGACAGGGGATAGGAGAAAAACTGTTTTTT.

CDR3: CASSLSVGTGGYREQYF. The CDR3 DNA reads as TGTGCCAGCAGCTTGTCGGTTGGGACAGGAGGGTATCGCGAGCAGTACTTC. The chain is built from TRBV5-6 and TRBJ2-7; 8 nucleotides agree with TRBD1. CDR1 is SGHDT and CDR2 is YYEEEE in the germline V gene. V lost 1 base to trimming and J lost 6 bases; unmatched junction nucleotides: 15. CDR3 length: 17 amino acids.

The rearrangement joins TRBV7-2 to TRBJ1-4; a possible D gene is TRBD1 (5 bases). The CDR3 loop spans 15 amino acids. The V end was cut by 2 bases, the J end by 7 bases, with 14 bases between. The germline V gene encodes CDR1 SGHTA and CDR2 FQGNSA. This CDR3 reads CASSLSGWGGEKLFF. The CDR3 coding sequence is TGTGCCAGCAGCTTATCAGGGTGGGGCGGTGAAAAACTGTTTTTT.

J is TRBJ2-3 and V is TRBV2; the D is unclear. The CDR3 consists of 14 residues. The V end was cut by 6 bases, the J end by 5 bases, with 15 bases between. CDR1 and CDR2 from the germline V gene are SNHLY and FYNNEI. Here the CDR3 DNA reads TGTGCCAGCAGGGCACTTGGGCAAGGAGATACGCAGTATTTT. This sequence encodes CASRALGQGDTQYF.

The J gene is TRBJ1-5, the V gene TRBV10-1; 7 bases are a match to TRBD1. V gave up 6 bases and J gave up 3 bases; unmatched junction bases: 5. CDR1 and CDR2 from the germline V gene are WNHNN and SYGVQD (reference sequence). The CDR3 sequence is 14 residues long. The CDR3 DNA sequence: TGCGCCAGCAGGGCCGACAGGGACAATCAGCCCCAGCATTTT. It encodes CASRADRDNQPQHF.

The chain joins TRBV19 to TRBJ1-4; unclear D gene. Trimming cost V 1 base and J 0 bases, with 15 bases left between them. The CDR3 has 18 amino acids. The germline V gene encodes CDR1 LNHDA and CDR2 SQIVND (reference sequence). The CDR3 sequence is CASSIVGLHGATNEKLFF. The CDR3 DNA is TGTGCCAGTAGTATAGTAGGCCTCCACGGGGCAACTAATGAAAAACTGTTTTTT.

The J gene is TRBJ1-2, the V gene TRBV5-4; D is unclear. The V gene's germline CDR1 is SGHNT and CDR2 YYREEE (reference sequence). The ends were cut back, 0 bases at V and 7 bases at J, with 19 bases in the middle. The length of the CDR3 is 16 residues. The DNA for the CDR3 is TGTGCCAGCAGCTTGGAAGGCGCCCGCGCGGGAAGTGGCTACACCTTC. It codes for CASSLEGARAGSGYTF.

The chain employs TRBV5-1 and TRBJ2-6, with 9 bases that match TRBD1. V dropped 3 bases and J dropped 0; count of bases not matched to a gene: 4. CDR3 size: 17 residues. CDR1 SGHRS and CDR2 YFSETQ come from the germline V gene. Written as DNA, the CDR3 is TGCGCCAGCAGCTCCTGGACAGGGGCCTCTGGGGCCAACGTCCTGACTTTC. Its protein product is CASSSWTGASGANVLTF. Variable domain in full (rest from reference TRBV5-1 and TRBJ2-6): KAGVTQTPRYLIKTRGQQVTLSCSPISGHRSVSWYQQTPGQGLQFLFEYFSETQRNKGNFPGRFSGRQFSNSRSEMNVSTLELGDSALYLCASSSWTGASGANVLTFGAGSRLTVL.

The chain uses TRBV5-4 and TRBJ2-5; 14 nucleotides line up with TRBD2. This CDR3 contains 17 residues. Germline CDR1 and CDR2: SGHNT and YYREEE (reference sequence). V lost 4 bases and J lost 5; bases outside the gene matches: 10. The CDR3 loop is CASSPNRLAGGKETQYF. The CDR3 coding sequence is TGTGCCAGCAGCCCGAATCGACTAGCGGGGGGGAAGGAGACCCAGTACTTC. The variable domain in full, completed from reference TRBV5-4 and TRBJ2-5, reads ETGVTQSPTHLIKTRGQQVTLRCSSQSGHNTVSWYQQALGQGPQFIFQYYREEENGRGNFPPRFSGLQFPNYSSELNVNALELDDSALYLCASSPNRLAGGKETQYFGPGTRLLVL.

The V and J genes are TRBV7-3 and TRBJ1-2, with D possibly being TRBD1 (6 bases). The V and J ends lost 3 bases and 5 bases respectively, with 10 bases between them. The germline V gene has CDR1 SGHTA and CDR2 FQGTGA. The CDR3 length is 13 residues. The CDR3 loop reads CASSLGQEYGYTF. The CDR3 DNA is TGTGCCAGCAGCTTGGGACAAGAATATGGCTACACCTTC. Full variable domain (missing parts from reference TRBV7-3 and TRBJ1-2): GAGVSQTPSNKVTEKGKYVELRCDPISGHTALYWYRQSLGQGPEFLIYFQGTGAADDSGLPNDRFFAVRPEGSVSTLKIQRTERGDSAVYLCASSLGQEYGYTFGSGTRLTVV.

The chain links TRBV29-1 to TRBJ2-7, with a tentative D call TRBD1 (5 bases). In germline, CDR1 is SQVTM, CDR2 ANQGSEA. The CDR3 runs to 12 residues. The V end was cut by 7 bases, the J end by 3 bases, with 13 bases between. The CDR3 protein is CSAGSGNYEQYF. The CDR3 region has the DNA TGCAGCGCCGGATCAGGGAACTACGAGCAGTACTTC.

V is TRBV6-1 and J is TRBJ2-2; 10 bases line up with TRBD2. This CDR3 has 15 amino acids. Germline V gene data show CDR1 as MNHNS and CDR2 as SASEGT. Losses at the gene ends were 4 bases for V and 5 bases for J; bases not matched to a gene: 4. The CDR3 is CASSAGAGGTGELFF. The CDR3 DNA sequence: TGTGCCAGCAGTGCGGGAGCGGGGGGGACCGGGGAGCTGTTTTTT.